This T cell receptor (beta chain) was observed in a study of T cells in Graves' hyperthyroidism and ophthalmopathy. What was amplified from RNA transcripts were TCR beta CDR3 regions. HTBI primers were employed in a first-round RT-PCR of the TCR CDR3. Using its own MiXCR run on the multiplex PCR reads, TCRdb lists one record per CDR3 protein. The sample comprises under 350,000 distinct CDR3 sequences, about 21% of which are singletons, and around half rests with the top ten. Study results and caveats: A model built on 13 V-J features separated ophthalmopathy from stable hyperthyroidism.

Looked up from germline, CDR1 is MNHNS and CDR2 is SASEGT. The V end was cut by 6 bases, the J end by 3 bases, with 19 bases between. CDR3 size: 16 residues. This clonotype showed up many times. Its antigen is not identified. The sequence derives from a woman aged 45 to 65 with Graves' hyperthyroidism. The sample was blood. The V and J genes are TRBV6-1 and TRBJ2-3, with a weak D call TRBD1 (5 bases). The CDR3 reads CASSRVLEASTDTQYF. CDR3 coding DNA: TGTGCCAGCAGCAGGGTATTAGAGGCGTCTACAGATACGCAGTATTTT.